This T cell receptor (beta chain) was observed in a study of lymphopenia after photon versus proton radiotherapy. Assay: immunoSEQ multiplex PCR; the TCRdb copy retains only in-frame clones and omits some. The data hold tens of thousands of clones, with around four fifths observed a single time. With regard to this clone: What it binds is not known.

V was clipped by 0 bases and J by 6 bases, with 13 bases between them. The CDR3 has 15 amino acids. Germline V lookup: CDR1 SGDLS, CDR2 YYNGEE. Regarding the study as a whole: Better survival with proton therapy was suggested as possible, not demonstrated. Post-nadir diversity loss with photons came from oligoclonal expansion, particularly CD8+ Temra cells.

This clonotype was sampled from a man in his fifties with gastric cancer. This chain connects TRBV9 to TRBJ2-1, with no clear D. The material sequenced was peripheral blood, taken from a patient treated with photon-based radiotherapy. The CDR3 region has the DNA TGTGCCAGCAGCGTAGGTGGTAGCCACACCAATGAGCAGTTCTTC. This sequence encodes CASSVGGSHTNEQFF.